Described below is a single T cell receptor (beta chain) sequence and its context. This table comes from immunoSEQ multiplex PCR, and its TCRdb copy is limited to in-frame clones, with some not included. Of almost 95,000 clones listed, approximately 90% are singletons. The record originates from a study of blood T cell repertoires in COVID-19. The TCR sequence derives from a woman aged 55 to 70 with COVID-19, enrolled during active disease. Sample: peripheral blood.

The CDR3 region is CASSFGTGARNTEAFF. DNA for the CDR3: TGTGCCAGCAGCTTCGGGACAGGGGCTCGGAACACTGAAGCTTTCTTT. V and J are TRBV13 and TRBJ1-1; TRBD1 matches at 10 bases. V shed 3 bases, J shed 1 base, and the junction held 5 bases outside the gene matches. Per germline, CDR1 PRHDT and CDR2 FYEKMQ (reference sequence). This CDR3 region has 16 residues.